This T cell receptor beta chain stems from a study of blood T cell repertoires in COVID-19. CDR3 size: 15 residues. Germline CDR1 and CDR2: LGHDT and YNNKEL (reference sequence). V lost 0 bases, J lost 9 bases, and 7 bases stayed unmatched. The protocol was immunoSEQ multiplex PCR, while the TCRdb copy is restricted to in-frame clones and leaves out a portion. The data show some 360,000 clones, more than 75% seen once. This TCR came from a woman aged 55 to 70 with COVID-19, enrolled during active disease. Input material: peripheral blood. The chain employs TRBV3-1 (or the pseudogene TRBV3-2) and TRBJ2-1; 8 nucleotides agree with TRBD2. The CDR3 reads CASSQDGRGAAEQFF. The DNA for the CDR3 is TGTGCCAGCAGCCAAGATGGGCGGGGGGCAGCTGAGCAGTTCTTC.